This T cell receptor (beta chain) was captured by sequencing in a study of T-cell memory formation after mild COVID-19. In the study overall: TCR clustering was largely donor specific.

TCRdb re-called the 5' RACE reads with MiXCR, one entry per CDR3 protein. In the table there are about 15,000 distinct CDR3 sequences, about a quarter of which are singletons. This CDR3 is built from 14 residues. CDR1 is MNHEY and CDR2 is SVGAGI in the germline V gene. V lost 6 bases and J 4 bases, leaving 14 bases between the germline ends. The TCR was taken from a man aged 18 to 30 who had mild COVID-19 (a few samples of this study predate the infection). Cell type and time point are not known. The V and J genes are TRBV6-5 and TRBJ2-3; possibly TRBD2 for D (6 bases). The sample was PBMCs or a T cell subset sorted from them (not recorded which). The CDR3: CASRPSLASDTQYF. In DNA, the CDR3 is TGTGCCAGCAGACCCTCACTAGCTTCAGATACGCAGTATTTT.